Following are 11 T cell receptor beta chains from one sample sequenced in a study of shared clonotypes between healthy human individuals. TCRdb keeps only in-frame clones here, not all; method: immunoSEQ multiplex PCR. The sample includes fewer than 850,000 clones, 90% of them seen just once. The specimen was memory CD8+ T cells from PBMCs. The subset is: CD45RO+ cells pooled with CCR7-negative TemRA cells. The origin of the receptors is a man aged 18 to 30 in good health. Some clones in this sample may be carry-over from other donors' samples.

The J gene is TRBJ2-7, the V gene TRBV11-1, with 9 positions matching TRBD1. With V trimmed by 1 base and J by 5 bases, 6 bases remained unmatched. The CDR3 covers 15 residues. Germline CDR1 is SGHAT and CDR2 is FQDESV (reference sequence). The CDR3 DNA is TGTGCCAGCAGCTTAGTGGGGACAGGGACCCACGAGCAGTACTTC. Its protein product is CASSLVGTGTHEQYF.

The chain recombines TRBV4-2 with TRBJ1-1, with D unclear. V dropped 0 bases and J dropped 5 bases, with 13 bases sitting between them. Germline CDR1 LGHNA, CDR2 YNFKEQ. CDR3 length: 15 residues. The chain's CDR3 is CASSQDSRARTEAFF. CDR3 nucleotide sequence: TGTGCCAGCAGCCAAGATAGCCGGGCGCGGACTGAAGCTTTCTTT.

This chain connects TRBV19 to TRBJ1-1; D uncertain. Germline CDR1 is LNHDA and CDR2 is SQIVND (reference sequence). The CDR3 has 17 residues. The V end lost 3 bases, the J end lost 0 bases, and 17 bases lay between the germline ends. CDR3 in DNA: TGTGCCAGTAGTATTAAGAGTTCTGGAGGATTGAACACTGAAGCTTTCTTT. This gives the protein CASSIKSSGGLNTEAFF. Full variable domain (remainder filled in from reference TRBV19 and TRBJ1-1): DGGITQSPKYLFRKEGQNVTLSCEQNLNHDAMYWYRQDPGQGLRLIYYSQIVNDFQKGDIAEGYSVSREKKESFPLTVTSAQKNPTAFYLCASSIKSSGGLNTEAFFGQGTRLTVV.

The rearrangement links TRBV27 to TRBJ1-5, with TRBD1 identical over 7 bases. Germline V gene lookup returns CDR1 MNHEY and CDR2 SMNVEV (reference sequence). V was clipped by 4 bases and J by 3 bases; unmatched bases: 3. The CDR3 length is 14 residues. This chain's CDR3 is CASSSRGANQPQHF. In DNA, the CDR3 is TGTGCCAGCAGTTCCAGGGGGGCCAATCAGCCCCAGCATTTT.

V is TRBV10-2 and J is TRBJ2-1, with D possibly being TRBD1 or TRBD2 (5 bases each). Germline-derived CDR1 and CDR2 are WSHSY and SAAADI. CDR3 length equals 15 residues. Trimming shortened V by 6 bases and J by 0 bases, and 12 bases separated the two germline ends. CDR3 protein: CASSWDLSSYNEQFF. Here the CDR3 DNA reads TGCGCCAGCAGCTGGGACCTTAGCTCCTACAATGAGCAGTTCTTC.

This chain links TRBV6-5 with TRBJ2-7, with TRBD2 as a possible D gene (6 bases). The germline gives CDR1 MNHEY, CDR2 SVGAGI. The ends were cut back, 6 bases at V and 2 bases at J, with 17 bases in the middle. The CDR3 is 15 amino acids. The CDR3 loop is CASSKSAGTAYEQYF. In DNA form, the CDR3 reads TGTGCCAGCAGCAAATCTGCCGGGACTGCCTACGAGCAGTACTTC.

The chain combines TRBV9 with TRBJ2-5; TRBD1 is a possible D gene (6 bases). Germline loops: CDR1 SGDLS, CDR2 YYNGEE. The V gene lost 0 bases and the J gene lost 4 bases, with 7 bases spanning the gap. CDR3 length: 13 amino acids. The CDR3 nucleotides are TGTGCCAGCAGCGTAGAGGACAGAGAGACCCAGTACTTC. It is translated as CASSVEDRETQYF.

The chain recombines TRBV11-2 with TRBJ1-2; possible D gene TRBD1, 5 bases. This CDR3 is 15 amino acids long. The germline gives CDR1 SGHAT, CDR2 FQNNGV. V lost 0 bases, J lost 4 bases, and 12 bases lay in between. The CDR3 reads CASSLDLRGPYGYTF. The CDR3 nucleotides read TGTGCCAGCAGCTTAGATCTCCGGGGCCCCTATGGCTACACCTTC.

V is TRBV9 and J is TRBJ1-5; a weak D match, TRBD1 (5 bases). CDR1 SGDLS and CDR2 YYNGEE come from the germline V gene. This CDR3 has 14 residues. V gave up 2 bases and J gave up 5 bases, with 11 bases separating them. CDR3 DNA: TGTGCCAGCAGCGTTTCAGGGCTCGATCAGCCCCAGCATTTT. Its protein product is CASSVSGLDQPQHF. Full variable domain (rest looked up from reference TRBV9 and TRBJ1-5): DSGVTQTPKHLITATGQRVTLRCSPRSGDLSVYWYQQSLDQGLQFLIQYYNGEERAKGNILERFSAQQFPDLHSELNLSSLELGDSALYFCASSVSGLDQPQHFGDGTRLSIL.

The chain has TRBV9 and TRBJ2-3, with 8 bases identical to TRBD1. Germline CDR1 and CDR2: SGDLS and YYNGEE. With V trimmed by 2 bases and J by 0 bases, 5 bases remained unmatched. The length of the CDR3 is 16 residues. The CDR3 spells CASSVWTGMSTDTQYF. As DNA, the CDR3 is TGTGCCAGCAGCGTTTGGACAGGGATGAGCACAGATACGCAGTATTTT.

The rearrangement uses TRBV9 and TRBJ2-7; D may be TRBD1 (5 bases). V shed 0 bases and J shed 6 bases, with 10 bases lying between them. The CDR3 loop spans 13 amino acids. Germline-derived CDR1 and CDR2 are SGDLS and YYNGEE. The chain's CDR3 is CASSVVGEREQYF. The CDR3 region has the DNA TGTGCCAGCAGCGTAGTAGGGGAACGCGAGCAGTACTTC.